Presented here are 32 T cell receptor beta chains from one specimen sequenced in a study of shared clonotypes between healthy human individuals. Method: immunoSEQ multiplex PCR; TCRdb's copy keeps in-frame clones and lacks some. The data contain approximately 2.5 million clones, around 94% of them singletons. Input material: naive CD4+ T cells sorted from blood. Subset noted: CD45RA+ positively selected. Receptor source: a man younger than 35 in good health.

The chain employs TRBV28 and TRBJ2-1; 10 bases match TRBD1. J lost 2 bases, V lost 7 bases, and 5 bases had no gene match. The CDR3 sequence is 15 residues long. Looked up from germline, CDR1 is MDHEN and CDR2 is SYDVKM. CDR3 in DNA: TGTGCCAGCAACCTTGGACAGGGGGCCTACAATGAGCAGTTCTTC. Its protein is CASNLGQGAYNEQFF.

The rearrangement uses TRBV2 and TRBJ2-7; 10 bases match TRBD1. The germline V gene has CDR1 SNHLY and CDR2 FYNNEI. V shed 3 bases, J shed 3 bases, and the junction held 2 bases outside the gene matches. This CDR3 is 14 amino acids long. Here the CDR3 reads CASSEDRGNYEQYF. DNA of the CDR3: TGTGCCAGCAGTGAGGACAGGGGGAACTACGAGCAGTACTTC.

The chain recombines TRBV6-6 with TRBJ2-1; TRBD2 matches at 7 bases. Germline V gives CDR1 MNHNY, CDR2 SVGAGI (reference sequence). After removal of 4 bases from V and 6 bases from J, the junction contained 6 bases not matched to a gene. This CDR3 spans 14 amino acids. The DNA of the CDR3 is TGTGCCAGCAGTTCGGGACTAATGGCCAATGAGCAGTTCTTC. Translated, it gives CASSSGLMANEQFF.

The chain has TRBV6-1 and TRBJ2-3, with a possible D match to TRBD2 (6 bases). V dropped 0 bases and J dropped 0 bases, with 19 bases sitting between them. The length of the CDR3 is 19 residues. Germline V gene sequence: CDR1 MNHNS, CDR2 SASEGT. DNA of the CDR3: TGTGCCAGCAGTGAAGCGGTGCGGGGTTGGGGGTTTAGCACAGATACGCAGTATTTT. It encodes CASSEAVRGWGFSTDTQYF.

About this clone: Other nucleotide sequences in the sample specify the same CDR3. V is TRBV18 and J is TRBJ1-2; a weak D match, TRBD1 (5 bases). Germline V gene lookup returns CDR1 KGHSH and CDR2 LQKENI. Deletions cut 3 bases from V and 4 bases from J, with 12 bases between. The CDR3 consists of 14 residues. The CDR3 loop is CASSPQGEGYGYTF. For the CDR3, the DNA is TGTGCCAGCTCACCGCAGGGAGAGGGCTATGGCTACACCTTC. Looking up the rest from reference TRBV18 and TRBJ1-2 gives the full variable domain: NAGVMQNPRHLVRRRGQEARLRCSPMKGHSHVYWYRQLPEEGLKFMVYLQKENIIDESGMPKERFSAEFPKEGPSILRIQQVVRGDSAAYFCASSPQGEGYGYTFGSGTRLTVV.

The J gene is TRBJ2-1, the V gene TRBV6-1, with 9 bases that match TRBD2. Trimming cost V 4 bases and J 4 bases; bases outside gene matches: 8. The CDR3 spans 16 residues. Germline V gene sequence: CDR1 MNHNS, CDR2 SASEGT. CDR3 sequence: CASSVNSGGLYNEQFF. CDR3 nucleotides: TGTGCCAGCAGTGTAAATAGCGGGGGCTTGTACAATGAGCAGTTCTTC.

CDR3 residues: CASSSTSGPQYF. In DNA form, the CDR3 reads TGTGCCAGCAGTTCGACTAGCGGGCCGCAGTACTTC. The gene calls are TRBV11-1 and TRBJ2-7; 10 positions agree with TRBD2. Germline assignment: CDR1 SGHAT and CDR2 FQDESV (reference sequence). The CDR3 runs to 12 residues. With 6 bases clipped from V and 9 bases from J, the junction kept 5 bases outside the gene matches.

This clone has only one observation. The chain combines TRBV11-2 with TRBJ2-6; TRBD2 matches at 7 bases. Germline CDR1 SGHAT, CDR2 FQNNGV. J lost 4 bases, V lost 3 bases, and 9 bases had no gene match. The CDR3 covers 17 residues. In DNA, the CDR3 is TGTGCCAGCAGCTTTTCGGGGGGAGGGGCCGGGGCCAACGTCCTGACTTTC. The encoded protein is CASSFSGGGAGANVLTF. Full variable domain (remainder filled in from reference TRBV11-2 and TRBJ2-6): EAGVAQSPRYKIIEKRQSVAFWCNPISGHATLYWYQQILGQGPKLLIQFQNNGVVDDSQLPKDRFSAERLKGVDSTLKIQPAKLEDSAVYLCASSFSGGGAGANVLTFGAGSRLTVL.

This rearrangement joins TRBV10-3 to TRBJ1-1; no clear D. The germline gives CDR1 ENHRY, CDR2 SYGVKD. The CDR3 length is 13 residues. Trimming removed 10 bases from V and 1 base from J, with 13 bases in between. The CDR3 loop reads CATSPQQNTEAFF. In DNA, the CDR3 is TGTGCCACCAGCCCCCAGCAGAACACTGAAGCTTTCTTT.

With respect to this clone: This sample also contains other DNA sequences that code for the same CDR3. The chain combines TRBV5-1 with TRBJ2-1; D not resolved. Germline loops: CDR1 SGHRS, CDR2 YFSETQ. This CDR3 has 12 residues. Trimming cost V 4 bases and J 1 base, with 3 bases left between them. The CDR3 nucleotides are TGCGCCAGCAGCCTTTCCTACAATGAGCAGTTCTTC. Residues: CASSLSYNEQFF. Variable domain in full (rest from reference TRBV5-1 and TRBJ2-1): KAGVTQTPRYLIKTRGQQVTLSCSPISGHRSVSWYQQTPGQGLQFLFEYFSETQRNKGNFPGRFSGRQFSNSRSEMNVSTLELGDSALYLCASSLSYNEQFFGPGTRLTVL.

This clone was detected only once. The gene calls are TRBV5-5 and TRBJ2-7; the match to TRBD1 covers 8 bases. CDR1 SGHKS and CDR2 YYEKEE come from the germline V gene (reference sequence). The CDR3 totals 15 residues. The V and J ends lost 4 bases and 3 bases, in that order; junction bases with no gene match: 9. This chain's CDR3 is CASSRRGTGGYEQYF. CDR3 nucleotide sequence: TGTGCCAGCAGCCGTAGGGGGACAGGAGGCTACGAGCAGTACTTC.

This rearrangement joins TRBV28 to TRBJ1-2, with 7 positions matching TRBD1. CDR3 size: 15 residues. Germline loops: CDR1 MDHEN, CDR2 SYDVKM. V shed 1 base and J 2 bases; nucleotides not matched to a gene: 4. CDR3 DNA: TGTGCCAGCAGTTTATCCGACAGGGAAAACTATGGCTACACCTTC. This encodes CASSLSDRENYGYTF.

This clone showed up just a few times. This rearrangement joins TRBV6-5 to TRBJ2-5; possibly TRBD2 for D (6 bases). V shed 2 bases and J shed 5 bases, with 15 bases lying between them. This CDR3 contains 15 residues. Germline V gene data show CDR1 as MNHEY and CDR2 as SVGAGI. This CDR3 reads CASSYLGLFQETQYF. The CDR3 nucleotides read TGTGCCAGCAGTTACCTGGGACTCTTCCAGGAGACCCAGTACTTC.

The rearrangement uses TRBV11-2 and TRBJ2-1; perhaps TRBD2 as D (5 bases). The germline V and J ends were trimmed by 5 bases and 9 bases, with 11 bases remaining between them. Looked up from germline, CDR1 is SGHAT and CDR2 is FQNNGV. This CDR3 has 12 amino acids. The CDR3 DNA follows: TGTGCCAGCAGCCAACTAGGTGGTGAGCAGTTCTTC. It encodes CASSQLGGEQFF.

This clone was recorded once. The genes are TRBV4-1 and TRBJ1-3; TRBD1 matches 7 bases. CDR3 size: 15 residues. Trimming removed 0 bases from V and 3 bases from J; junction bases left unmatched: 2. CDR1 MGHRA and CDR2 YSYEKL come from the germline V gene. The CDR3 nucleotides are TGCGCCAGCAGCCAAGACTACAGGGGTGGAAACACCATATATTTT. Its protein product is CASSQDYRGGNTIYF.

The V and J genes are TRBV5-1 and TRBJ2-7; TRBD2 agrees at 9 bases. CDR1 is SGHRS, CDR2 YFSETQ, per germline. The J segment lost 2 bases and the V segment lost 4 bases, leaving 7 bases of the junction unmatched. The CDR3 extends over 15 amino acids. CDR3 sequence: CASSPRAGGTYEQYF. DNA of the CDR3: TGCGCCAGCAGCCCCAGAGCGGGAGGTACCTACGAGCAGTACTTC.

V and J are TRBV28 and TRBJ1-3; the D gene is possibly TRBD1 (5 bases). Germline V gene lookup returns CDR1 MDHEN and CDR2 SYDVKM. The CDR3 spans 13 residues. The V gene lost 7 bases and the J gene lost 10 bases, with 17 bases spanning the gap. CDR3: CASKGALGGTIYF. The CDR3, as DNA: TGTGCCAGCAAAGGTGCACTGGGGGGGACCATATATTTT.

J is TRBJ2-2 and V is TRBV15, with 7 nucleotides matching TRBD2. The CDR3 extends over 16 amino acids. Germline V gene sequence: CDR1 LNHNV, CDR2 YYDKDF (reference sequence). V was clipped by 3 bases and J by 6 bases; unmatched bases: 10. CDR3 in amino acids: CATSSPLRGSPGELFF. Written as DNA, the CDR3 is TGTGCCACCAGCAGTCCCTTGCGCGGGAGTCCCGGGGAGCTGTTTTTT.

In DNA, the CDR3 is TGCAGCGTTGATAGCCACAGGGCCAGGATCTACAATGAGCAGTTCTTC. Residues: CSVDSHRARIYNEQFF. The chain has TRBV29-1 and TRBJ2-1, with D possibly matching TRBD1 (6 bases). The CDR3 has 16 residues. Between the trimmed V and J ends, which lost 3 bases and 3 bases, there was a span of 18 bases. Germline CDR1 SQVTM, CDR2 ANQGSEA.

In DNA form, the CDR3 reads TGTGCCAGCAGCTTAGCCGGGACTAGGACTAGCACAGATACGCAGTATTTT. This gives the protein CASSLAGTRTSTDTQYF. The chain employs TRBV13 and TRBJ2-3, with 8 bases identical to TRBD2. The germline V gene has CDR1 PRHDT and CDR2 FYEKMQ (reference sequence). Trimming removed 1 base from V and 0 bases from J; junction bases left unmatched: 6. This CDR3 has 17 residues.

The rearrangement joins TRBV10-1 to TRBJ2-3; D may be TRBD2 (5 bases). Germline CDR1 and CDR2: WNHNN and SYGVQD (reference sequence). The CDR3 length is 15 residues. V lost 0 bases and J 0 bases, leaving 7 bases between the germline ends. In DNA, the CDR3 is TGCGCCAGCAGTGAGTCGCCGGGGAGCACAGATACGCAGTATTTT. Translating it yields CASSESPGSTDTQYF.

The J gene is TRBJ2-7, the V gene TRBV30; possible D gene TRBD1, 6 bases. V was trimmed by 2 bases and J by 7 bases, leaving 18 bases between them. This CDR3 is built from 14 residues. Germline V gene data show CDR1 as GTSNPN and CDR2 as SVGIG (reference sequence). This CDR3 is CAWSRPGQLEEQYF. The CDR3 nucleotides are TGTGCCTGGAGTAGACCGGGACAATTGGAAGAGCAGTACTTC.

This chain connects TRBV29-1 to TRBJ2-1; D unresolved. The CDR3 contains 13 residues. The germline V and J ends were trimmed by 3 bases and 4 bases, with 10 bases remaining between them. The germline V gene has CDR1 SQVTM and CDR2 ANQGSEA. The CDR3 is CSVDLQEYNEQFF. CDR3 in DNA: TGCAGCGTTGATCTTCAGGAATACAATGAGCAGTTCTTC.

This rearrangement joins TRBV6-1 to TRBJ1-2; no reliable D call. Trimming pared 5 bases from V and 0 bases from J, leaving 7 bases between. The CDR3 contains 13 residues. CDR1 MNHNS and CDR2 SASEGT come from the germline V gene. CDR3 amino acids: CASSLPPNYGYTF. Written as DNA, the CDR3 is TGTGCCAGCAGTCTACCTCCTAACTATGGCTACACCTTC.

The chain couples TRBV29-1 to TRBJ2-5; D unresolved. The germline gives CDR1 SQVTM, CDR2 ANQGSEA. V was clipped by 7 bases and J by 5 bases, with 20 bases between them. This CDR3 is 14 amino acids long. CDR3 in DNA: TGCAGCGCTATGGGGAACAGTCCTAGGGAGACCCAGTACTTC. Its protein is CSAMGNSPRETQYF.

The rearrangement uses TRBV14 and TRBJ1-4; TRBD1 matches 9 bases. Germline assignment: CDR1 SGHDN and CDR2 FVKESK. This CDR3 spans 14 amino acids. Germline trimming cut 6 bases from V and 10 bases from J; bases unmatched to any gene: 9. Written as DNA, the CDR3 is TGTGCCAGCAGAAACACGGGACAGGGACCAAAACTGTTTTTT. It is translated as CASRNTGQGPKLFF.

The rearrangement links TRBV6-6 to TRBJ1-4, with D perhaps TRBD1 (5 bases). The germline V gene encodes CDR1 MNHNY and CDR2 SVGAGI (reference sequence). CDR3 length: 14 amino acids. Trimming shortened V by 7 bases and J by 8 bases, and 17 bases separated the two germline ends. The DNA for the CDR3 is TGTGCCAGCATCGCGGGACTAAAGGGGGAAAAACTGTTTTTT. Translation gives CASIAGLKGEKLFF.

The sample holds one count of this clone. The gene calls are TRBV6-6 and TRBJ2-1, with unresolved D. V lost 7 bases and J lost 5, with 6 bases in between. In germline, CDR1 is MNHNY, CDR2 SVGAGI (reference sequence). This CDR3 has 11 residues. CDR3 coding DNA: TGTGCCAGCACCCGCGACAATGAGCAGTTCTTC. It specifies CASTRDNEQFF.

The chain uses TRBV6-5 and TRBJ2-2, with a tentative D call TRBD1 (6 bases). This CDR3 spans 15 amino acids. Germline-derived CDR1 and CDR2 are MNHEY and SVGAGI. V lost 7 bases to trimming and J lost 1 base, with 13 bases between them. The CDR3 nucleotides read TGTGCCAGCACCCGAGGACAGAAGAACACCGGGGAGCTGTTTTTT. This sequence encodes CASTRGQKNTGELFF.

To note about this clone: At one end, the junction sequence differs from germline, possibly due to a read error. The chain has TRBV13 and TRBJ2-7, with D possibly TRBD2 on 6 matching bases. Germline values: CDR1 PRHDT, CDR2 FYEKMQ (reference sequence). The CDR3 spans 12 residues. Written as DNA, the CDR3 is TGTGCCAGCAGCTCCGGGACTCGCGAGCGGTACTTC. Its protein product is CASSSGTRERYF.

For the CDR3, the DNA is TGTGCCAGCAGCGATAGCAATCAGCCCCAGCATTTT. Protein: CASSDSNQPQHF. The V and J genes are TRBV11-2 and TRBJ1-5, with no clear D. CDR3 length: 12 residues. Germline CDR1 SGHAT, CDR2 FQNNGV. The V gene lost 5 bases and the J gene lost 0 bases, with 2 bases spanning the gap.

The chain carries TRBV9 and TRBJ2-3, with D perhaps TRBD1 (6 bases). The CDR3 has 13 amino acids. Between the trimmed V and J ends, which lost 0 bases and 7 bases, there was a span of 9 bases. Germline V gene sequence: CDR1 SGDLS, CDR2 YYNGEE. This CDR3 is CASSVEGGHTQYF. As DNA, the CDR3 is TGTGCCAGCAGCGTAGAAGGGGGTCATACGCAGTATTTT.